This T cell receptor beta chain came from a study of CD8 T cells in ankylosing spondylitis. Trimming cost V 1 base and J 4 bases, with 5 bases left between them. The CDR3 runs to 13 residues. In this sample, this clonotype turned up many times. Its target is unknown. Study results and caveats: Disease-linked clones reportedly showed significant enrichment in matched ankylosing spondylitis synovial fluid. Peripheral blood held disease-linked clones only at relatively low frequency, and these were CD8+. Ankylosing spondylitis blood appeared to carry a characteristic TCR beta motif of eight or nine highly homologous variants. Certain motif variants had earlier been reported in reactive arthritis synovial fluid and blood.

A quantitative 5'-RACE method, one with molecular barcodes, was used to make TCR beta libraries. Using its own MiXCR run on the 5' RACE reads, TCRdb lists one record per CDR3 protein. The table includes roughly 700,000 distinct CDR3 sequences, 15% to 20% detected once. The sample consisted of blood, either unsorted or a sorted T cell fraction (not recorded which). V usage is TRBV12-3 or TRBV12-4 and J usage is TRBJ2-1, with unresolved D. The source of this sequence is a male donor with ankylosing spondylitis. As DNA, the CDR3 is TGTGCCAGCAGTTTAGTCGAGTACAATGAGCAGTTCTTC. This translates into CASSLVEYNEQFF.